The table lists the clone carrying this T cell receptor (beta chain) with many counts. Antigen: not known. This specimen belongs to a study of spatial heterogeneity in lung cancer. Findings and caveats of the study: Within tumors, counts of expanded alpha and beta TCRs tracked tumor mutation counts.

Deletions cut 0 bases from V and 1 base from J, with 10 bases between. Germline loops: CDR1 MGHRA, CDR2 YSYEKL. The CDR3 sequence is 15 residues long. As to time point: sample taken at primary tumor resection. From the 5' RACE reads, TCRdb called clonotypes with MiXCR, one entry per CDR3 protein. This table holds thousands of distinct CDR3 sequences, approximately 12% found once. This chain joins TRBV4-1 and TRBJ2-7, with a tentative D call TRBD2 (6 bases). The receptor was isolated from a male donor with early-stage non-small cell lung cancer. This specimen was lung tumor tissue, taken at surgery. CDR3 coding DNA: TGCGCCAGCAGCCAAGATCACGGGACTTCCTACGAGCAGTACTTC. As protein: CASSQDHGTSYEQYF.